The clone carrying this T cell receptor (beta chain) was seen more than once but under ten times. This record comes from a study of T cells in Graves' hyperthyroidism and ophthalmopathy. Stable Graves' hyperthyroidism denoted no ophthalmopathy progression over 18 months. The diagnoses drew upon clinical symptoms, serum thyroxine and TRAb, thyroid ultrasound and orbital computed tomography. This CDR3 region has 12 residues. Deletions cut 5 bases from V and 5 bases from J, with 10 bases between. CDR1 KGHSY and CDR2 FQNENV come from the germline V gene. TCR beta CDR3 sequences were amplified from RNA transcripts. When the TCR CDR3 underwent first-round RT-PCR, the HTBI primer set was used. TCRdb re-analysed the multiplex PCR reads in MiXCR, keeping a single row per CDR3 protein. The sample includes roughly 660,000 distinct CDR3 sequences, roughly a sixth of them seen just once.

This TCR was recovered from a man in his fifties with Graves' hyperthyroidism. V gene TRBV16 combines with J gene TRBJ2-7; D ambiguous. Sequenced sample: blood. As DNA, the CDR3 is TGTGCCAGCAGCGCAGAGGACCACGAGCAGTACTTC. Protein sequence: CASSAEDHEQYF.